The 20 T cell receptor beta chains presented below share a single source sample, sequenced in a study of OX40 agonist ivuxolimab in advanced cancers. Clones were read by immunoSEQ multiplex PCR, and TCRdb kept only the in-frame ones, dropping some. Of under 55,000 clones in the sample, around 92% are singletons; the top ten hold roughly a sixth. This material consisted of CD4+ or CD8+ T cells sorted from blood, taken in a trial of the OX40 agonist ivuxolimab. These receptors all stem from an adult with an advanced solid tumor such as melanoma, head and neck, liver or kidney cancer.

A single count supports this clone. The chain joins TRBV6-5 to TRBJ1-2; 11 bases agree with TRBD1. J gave up 9 bases and V 6 bases, and 9 bases lay outside the gene matches. Germline V gives CDR1 MNHEY, CDR2 SVGAGI. This CDR3 spans 14 amino acids. The CDR3 sequence: CASSPGQGVSSYTF. CDR3 nucleotides: TGTGCCAGCAGCCCGGGACAGGGGGTCAGTAGCTACACCTTC.

CDR3 sequence: CASSAGASTYEQYF. For the CDR3, the DNA is TGTGCCAGCAGCGCAGGGGCCTCAACCTACGAGCAGTACTTC. The V gene is TRBV9, the J gene TRBJ2-7; a possible D gene is TRBD1 (6 bases). This CDR3 has 14 amino acids. Trimming removed 3 bases at V and 2 bases at J, with 12 bases between. Germline lookup yields CDR1 SGDLS and CDR2 YYNGEE.

V is TRBV6-5 and J is TRBJ2-7; TRBD1 matches at 8 bases. The CDR3 spans 13 residues. V was pared by 7 bases and J by 0 bases, with 2 bases of the junction left unmatched. Germline-derived CDR1 and CDR2 are MNHEY and SVGAGI. The CDR3 spells CASIDRGSYEQYF. CDR3 sequence (DNA): TGTGCCAGCATAGACAGGGGCTCCTACGAGCAGTACTTC.

The rearrangement uses TRBV4-1 and TRBJ2-7; TRBD2 matches 7 bases. From germline, CDR1 is MGHRA and CDR2 YSYEKL. This CDR3 has 15 amino acids. Trimming removed 4 bases from V and 3 bases from J; junction bases left unmatched: 9. The CDR3 DNA sequence: TGCGCCAGCAGCCCGATAGCGGGTATGAACTACGAGCAGTACTTC. As protein: CASSPIAGMNYEQYF.

The V gene is TRBV9, the J gene TRBJ2-2; possible D gene TRBD2, 5 bases. The CDR3 loop spans 16 amino acids. Germline V gene data show CDR1 as SGDLS and CDR2 as YYNGEE. Trimming removed 4 bases from V and 1 base from J, with 14 bases in between. The CDR3 DNA reads as TGTGCCAGCAGCACCCCCCTGGCGGGGAACACCGGGGAGCTGTTTTTT. Its protein product is CASSTPLAGNTGELFF.

The J gene is TRBJ2-7, the V gene TRBV11-2; 11 bases fit TRBD1. The CDR3 is 13 residues long. The V gene end was trimmed by 6 bases and the J gene end by 7 bases; junction bases not matched to a gene: 5. Germline-derived CDR1 and CDR2 are SGHAT and FQNNGV. This chain's CDR3 is CASSTGTGGEQYF. CDR3 nucleotides: TGTGCCAGCAGTACCGGGACAGGGGGGGAGCAGTACTTC.

The chain employs TRBV10-3 and TRBJ2-2, with D perhaps TRBD1 (6 bases). Between the trimmed V and J ends, which lost 1 base and 3 bases, there was a span of 15 bases. Germline V gene lookup returns CDR1 ENHRY and CDR2 SYGVKD. The CDR3 length is 17 residues. The CDR3, as DNA: TGTGCCATCAGTGAGTGGCAGGGGAACAGAGACACCGGGGAGCTGTTTTTT. Translating it yields CAISEWQGNRDTGELFF.

This CDR3 is CASSIFGAGEQYF. The CDR3 bases are TGTGCCAGTAGTATATTCGGGGCGGGCGAGCAGTACTTC. V gene TRBV19 combines with J gene TRBJ2-7; the D call may be TRBD1 or TRBD2 (5 bases each). The CDR3 sequence is 13 residues long. Trimming took off 2 bases at V and 6 bases at J, with 11 bases between the two ends. Germline loops: CDR1 LNHDA, CDR2 SQIVND (reference sequence).

The genes are TRBV2 and TRBJ1-2; no definite D call. There are 13 residues in the CDR3. CDR1 and CDR2 from the germline V gene are SNHLY and FYNNEI. V lost 4 bases and J lost 4, with 10 bases in between. CDR3 DNA sequence: TGTGCCAGCAGTGTGAACCATCCCTATGGCTACACCTTC. This codes for CASSVNHPYGYTF. Complete variable domain (other parts from reference TRBV2 and TRBJ1-2): EPEVTQTPSHQVTQMGQEVILRCVPISNHLYFYWYRQILGQKVEFLVSFYNNEISEKSEIFDDQFSVERPDGSNFTLKIRSTKLEDSAMYFCASSVNHPYGYTFGSGTRLTVV.

V usage is TRBV28 and J usage is TRBJ2-7; 13 nucleotides agree with TRBD2. Germline V gene lookup returns CDR1 MDHEN and CDR2 SYDVKM. The trim removed 8 bases at V and 3 bases at J, leaving 10 bases unmatched. The CDR3 contains 16 residues. CDR3 DNA sequence: TGTGCCAGCCTGAGACTAGCGGGGGGCGGAGTCTACGAGCAGTACTTC. Translation gives CASLRLAGGGVYEQYF.

This clone was seen only once. This chain uses TRBV11-2 with TRBJ2-7; no clear D. The V and J ends lost 3 bases and 0 bases respectively, with 6 bases between them. CDR1 and CDR2 from the germline V gene are SGHAT and FQNNGV. The CDR3 is 13 residues long. The DNA of the CDR3 is TGTGCCAGCAGCTTGAGTCCCTCCTACGAGCAGTACTTC. It encodes CASSLSPSYEQYF. Using reference TRBV11-2 and TRBJ2-7 for the parts outside the CDR3, the full variable domain is EAGVAQSPRYKIIEKRQSVAFWCNPISGHATLYWYQQILGQGPKLLIQFQNNGVVDDSQLPKDRFSAERLKGVDSTLKIQPAKLEDSAVYLCASSLSPSYEQYFGPGTRLTVT.

The table lists this clone with a few counts. This sequence joins TRBV5-1 and TRBJ1-2; D remains unclear. This CDR3 has 14 residues. Germline V lookup: CDR1 SGHRS, CDR2 YFSETQ. Trimming removed 4 bases at V and 4 bases at J, with 14 bases between. CDR3 loop: CASSPSRGSYGYTF. The CDR3 DNA reads as TGCGCCAGCAGCCCCTCACGGGGTAGCTATGGCTACACCTTC.

The chain recombines TRBV5-4 with TRBJ1-2; TRBD1 might be the D (5 bases). The CDR3 has 13 amino acids. CDR1 is SGHNT, CDR2 YYREEE, per germline (reference sequence). Trimming cost V 2 bases and J 4 bases, with 9 bases left between them. Here the CDR3 DNA reads TGTGCCAGCAGCTTAGGGGTGGGCTATGGCTACACCTTC. This gives the protein CASSLGVGYGYTF.

The rearrangement uses TRBV27 and TRBJ1-2; unclear D gene. This CDR3 has 14 amino acids. With 6 bases removed from V and 4 bases from J, the gap between germline ends came to 15 bases. From germline, CDR1 is MNHEY and CDR2 SMNVEV (reference sequence). CDR3 nucleotide sequence: TGTGCCAGCAGCCCGAGGTGGAGGGCCTATGGCTACACCTTC. As protein: CASSPRWRAYGYTF.

The J gene is TRBJ2-3, the V gene TRBV27; D not resolved. The CDR3 has 13 residues. V was shortened by 4 bases and J by 4 bases, with 9 bases between the two germline ends. Germline V gene lookup returns CDR1 MNHEY and CDR2 SMNVEV (reference sequence). CDR3 protein: CASSSDRPDTQYF. CDR3 bases: TGTGCCAGCAGTTCCGATCGACCAGATACGCAGTATTTT.

In this sample, this clone turned up once. J is TRBJ2-2 and V is TRBV6-4, with 8 bases matching TRBD2. The V segment lost 6 bases and the J segment 3 bases; nucleotides outside the gene matches: 3. This CDR3 spans 14 amino acids. Per the germline V gene, CDR1 is MRHNA and CDR2 is SNTAGT. The CDR3 coding sequence is TGTGCCAGCAGCGGGAGGGCCGACACCGGGGAGCTGTTTTTT. This codes for CASSGRADTGELFF.

In DNA form, the CDR3 reads TGTGCCAGCAGCTTGGACAGTCTGAGGTACGAGCAGTACTTC. It yields the protein CASSLDSLRYEQYF. This chain links TRBV7-9 with TRBJ2-7, with D perhaps TRBD1 (6 bases). The CDR3 is made up of 14 amino acids. Germline V gene sequence: CDR1 SEHNR, CDR2 FQNEAQ (reference sequence). The germline V and J ends were trimmed by 3 bases and 4 bases, with 13 bases remaining between them.

The chain uses TRBV6-4 and TRBJ2-3; 7 bases agree with TRBD2. V gave up 0 bases and J gave up 4 bases; unmatched junction bases: 1. Per the germline V gene, CDR1 is MRHNA and CDR2 is SNTAGT. The CDR3 has 14 amino acids. The CDR3 region is CASSDSAGADTQYF. The DNA for the CDR3 is TGTGCCAGCAGTGACTCGGCGGGAGCAGATACGCAGTATTTT.

The V call is TRBV2, the J call TRBJ2-7; D gene uncertain. Germline CDR1 and CDR2: SNHLY and FYNNEI. The V and J ends lost 2 bases and 3 bases respectively, with 29 bases between them. The CDR3 has 20 amino acids. CDR3: CASSEPSSRAKGHHLYEQYF. In DNA form, the CDR3 reads TGTGCCAGCAGTGAACCCAGCAGTCGGGCCAAAGGCCATCATCTCTACGAGCAGTACTTC.

The chain couples TRBV2 to TRBJ2-1, with 9 bases aligning to TRBD2. The CDR3 spans 16 residues. With 5 bases clipped from V and 0 bases from J, the junction kept 5 bases outside the gene matches. Germline CDR1 SNHLY, CDR2 FYNNEI. The CDR3 protein is CASSPEAGGSYNEQFF. Written as DNA, the CDR3 is TGTGCCAGCAGTCCAGAAGCGGGAGGCTCCTACAATGAGCAGTTCTTC.